Below are 30 T cell receptor beta chains sequenced from a single sample in a study of T-cell memory formation after mild COVID-19. TCRdb re-analysed the 5' RACE reads in MiXCR, keeping a single row per CDR3 protein. The table has around 530,000 distinct CDR3 sequences, about 20% seen once. Sequenced material: PBMCs or a T cell subset sorted from them (not recorded which). Receptor source: an adult woman who had mild COVID-19 (a few samples of this study predate the infection). Cell type and time point are not known.

This clonotype showed up just a few times. The rearrangement uses TRBV6-2 or TRBV6-3 and TRBJ2-7, with no clear D. The V gene's germline CDR1 is MNHEY and CDR2 SVGEGT. Trimming removed 6 bases from V and 3 bases from J, with 12 bases in between. The CDR3 extends over 13 amino acids. The CDR3 DNA sequence: TGTGCCAGCAGCCCAACATTGCGCTACGAGCAGTACTTC. This sequence encodes CASSPTLRYEQYF.

This clonotype was detected only a few times. This sequence joins TRBV10-3 and TRBJ1-2; 7 positions match TRBD1. Germline CDR1 is ENHRY and CDR2 is SYGVKD. V was pared by 8 bases and J by 14 bases, with 20 bases of the junction left unmatched. CDR3 length: 14 amino acids. CDR3 bases: TGTGCCATCGGAACAACCGATCGGACAGGCCACTCAACCTTC. Translation gives CAIGTTDRTGHSTF.

In this sample, this clonotype turned up a few times. The rearrangement links TRBV15 to TRBJ2-7; TRBD2 agrees at 8 bases. Germline-derived CDR1 and CDR2 are LNHNV and YYDKDF (reference sequence). CDR3 length: 17 amino acids. J gave up 3 bases and V 3 bases, and 13 bases lay outside the gene matches. The CDR3 here is CATSSGNTGGAYYEQYF. The CDR3 DNA is TGTGCCACCAGCAGTGGCAATACGGGAGGGGCTTACTACGAGCAGTACTTC.

V and J are TRBV10-3 and TRBJ1-1, with D possibly matching TRBD1 (6 bases). Germline CDR1 is ENHRY and CDR2 is SYGVKD. Trimming stripped 4 bases from V and 9 bases from J, with 12 bases between. The CDR3 sequence is 12 residues long. The CDR3, as DNA: TGTGCCATCAGTGGGACAGAAAATCAAGCTTTCTTT. Amino acids: CAISGTENQAFF.

The gene calls are TRBV28 and TRBJ1-4; D is unclear. Looked up from germline, CDR1 is MDHEN and CDR2 is SYDVKM. The CDR3 runs 14 residues. Trimming shortened V by 4 bases and J by 13 bases, and 19 bases separated the two germline ends. The CDR3 is CASSSIGMDPRLFF. CDR3 DNA sequence: TGTGCCAGCAGTTCAATTGGAATGGACCCTAGACTGTTTTTT.

The V and J genes are TRBV15 and TRBJ2-5; no clear D. Germline CDR1 is LNHNV and CDR2 is YYDKDF (reference sequence). Between the trimmed V and J ends, which lost 1 base and 1 base, there was a span of 10 bases. The CDR3 covers 15 residues. The CDR3 protein is CATSRGELGQETQYF. The DNA of the CDR3 is TGTGCCACCAGCAGAGGGGAACTGGGCCAAGAGACCCAGTACTTC.

This clonotype came up a few times. The chain recombines TRBV7-8 with TRBJ1-1; possible D gene TRBD1, 6 bases. The germline CDR1 and CDR2 sequences are SGHVS and FQNEAQ. V lost 5 bases and J 7 bases, leaving 14 bases between the germline ends. This CDR3 has 13 amino acids. The CDR3 loop reads CASSPLTGNEAFF. As DNA, the CDR3 is TGTGCCAGCAGCCCCCTAACAGGGAATGAAGCTTTCTTT.

The chain uses TRBV5-6 and TRBJ2-3; 11 nucleotides agree with TRBD1. After removal of 3 bases from V and 4 bases from J, the junction contained 7 bases not matched to a gene. Germline values: CDR1 SGHDT, CDR2 YYEEEE. The CDR3 consists of 16 residues. The CDR3 nucleotides read TGTGCCAGCAGCTGGCCCCAGGGACAGGGGGCAGATACGCAGTATTTT. Amino acid sequence: CASSWPQGQGADTQYF.

This clonotype was observed many times. V gene TRBV5-5 combines with J gene TRBJ1-5; D is undetermined. Germline V gene data show CDR1 as SGHKS and CDR2 as YYEKEE (reference sequence). Between the trimmed V and J ends, which lost 4 bases and 4 bases, there was a span of 12 bases. The CDR3 extends over 14 amino acids. The CDR3 reads CASSPGLRNQPQHF. The CDR3 DNA reads as TGTGCCAGCAGCCCTGGACTCCGGAATCAGCCCCAGCATTTT. Combining the CDR3 with reference TRBV5-5 and TRBJ1-5 gives the whole variable domain DAGVTQSPTHLIKTRGQQVTLRCSPISGHKSVSWYQQVLGQGPQFIFQYYEKEERGRGNFPDRFSARQFPNYSSELNVNALLLGDSALYLCASSPGLRNQPQHFGDGTRLSIL.

CDR3 residues: CASSAPGQLTDTQYF. CDR3 nucleotide sequence: TGTGCCAGCAGTGCCCCAGGGCAGCTCACAGATACGCAGTATTTT. V gene TRBV27 combines with J gene TRBJ2-3, with D tentatively TRBD1 (5 bases). Germline CDR1 MNHEY, CDR2 SMNVEV (reference sequence). The CDR3 is 15 residues long. The germline V and J ends were trimmed by 5 bases and 2 bases, with 14 bases remaining between them.

V usage is TRBV12-3 or TRBV12-4 and J usage is TRBJ2-3, with a tentative D call TRBD1 (5 bases). Trimming took off 6 bases at V and 6 bases at J, with 19 bases between the two ends. The CDR3 has 15 residues. Here the CDR3 DNA reads TGTGCCAGCAGCCCGATGGGCGGCCCAGGGGATACGCAGTATTTT. Protein product: CASSPMGGPGDTQYF.

The chain joins TRBV19 to TRBJ1-1, with D possibly matching TRBD1 (6 bases). Trimming cost V 7 bases and J 0 bases, with 15 bases left between them. CDR1 and CDR2 from the germline V gene are LNHDA and SQIVND (reference sequence). The length of the CDR3 is 15 residues. This chain's CDR3 is CASIPRGRLNTEAFF. CDR3 coding DNA: TGTGCCAGTATCCCCCGGGGGCGGTTGAACACTGAAGCTTTCTTT.

This clonotype was found many times. The chain is built from TRBV7-2 and TRBJ2-5, with D perhaps TRBD1 (5 bases). In germline, CDR1 is SGHTA, CDR2 FQGNSA. The CDR3 loop spans 15 amino acids. Trimming removed 5 bases from V and 2 bases from J, with 15 bases in between. CDR3 DNA: TGTGCCAGCAGCCCAGGGCCATGGCCTCAAGAGACCCAGTACTTC. Protein product: CASSPGPWPQETQYF.

In this sample, this clonotype turned up a few times. The chain recombines TRBV5-5 with TRBJ2-3, with D perhaps matching TRBD2 (5 bases). The germline V and J ends were trimmed by 2 bases and 2 bases, with 9 bases remaining between them. The germline V gene has CDR1 SGHKS and CDR2 YYEKEE (reference sequence). The CDR3 extends over 14 amino acids. CDR3 DNA sequence: TGTGCCAGCAGCTTTATGAGGGCCACAGATACGCAGTATTTT. Translating gives CASSFMRATDTQYF.

This clonotype was seen more than once but under ten times. The V call is TRBV15, the J call TRBJ2-7; D might be TRBD1 (6 bases). The germline CDR1 and CDR2 sequences are LNHNV and YYDKDF (reference sequence). Trimming stripped 1 base from V and 6 bases from J, with 22 bases between. This CDR3 is built from 17 residues. In DNA, the CDR3 is TGTGCCACCAGCAGAGCGACAGGCTACAAGGCTTTTGGCGAGCAGTACTTC. It is translated as CATSRATGYKAFGEQYF.

About this clonotype itself: A much larger clone sits a single nucleotide away, making a read error possible. The chain couples TRBV5-1 to TRBJ1-1; possibly TRBD1 for D (6 bases). Germline lookup yields CDR1 SGHRS and CDR2 YFSETQ. Trimming cost V 0 bases and J 3 bases, with 12 bases left between them. This CDR3 region has 15 residues. CDR3 DNA sequence: TGCGCCAGCAGCTTGGATGGGGCAGGGGACACTGAAGCTTTCTTT. The encoded protein is CASSLDGAGDTEAFF.

This clonotype was seen at least ten times. V is TRBV7-9 and J is TRBJ2-7; D call uncertain. Germline assignment: CDR1 SEHNR and CDR2 FQNEAQ (reference sequence). This CDR3 contains 14 residues. V dropped 0 bases and J dropped 0 bases, with 6 bases sitting between them. CDR3 sequence (DNA): TGTGCCAGCAGCTTAGCGGGCAACTCCTACGAGCAGTACTTC. Its translation is CASSLAGNSYEQYF. The variable domain in full, with the rest retrieved from reference TRBV7-9 and TRBJ2-7, is DTGVSQNPRHKITKRGQNVTFRCDPISEHNRLYWYRQTLGQGPEFLTYFQNEAQLEKSRLLSDRFSAERPKGSFSTLEIQRTEQGDSAMYLCASSLAGNSYEQYFGPGTRLTVT.

The CDR3 loop reads CATSDSGTGRMQFF. The CDR3 DNA reads TGTGCCACCAGTGACTCCGGGACGGGACGGATGCAGTTCTTC. The gene calls are TRBV24-1 and TRBJ2-1; tentatively, D is TRBD1 or TRBD2 (5 bases each). Germline CDR1 reads KGHDR; CDR2 reads SFDVKD. The CDR3 contains 14 residues. Trimming removed 4 bases at V and 12 bases at J, with 18 bases between.

V gene TRBV18 combines with J gene TRBJ2-5, with 10 nucleotides matching TRBD1. The CDR3 totals 15 residues. CDR1 is KGHSH, CDR2 LQKENI, per germline. The V and J ends lost 3 bases and 6 bases, in that order; junction bases with no gene match: 7. This chain's CDR3 is CASSPGTGVIQTQYF. CDR3 sequence (DNA): TGTGCCAGCTCACCCGGGACAGGGGTGATCCAGACCCAGTACTTC.

The genes are TRBV4-1 and TRBJ2-1; no clear D. The CDR3 spans 13 residues. Trimming took 1 base from V and 8 from J, leaving 9 bases between them. Germline V lookup: CDR1 MGHRA, CDR2 YSYEKL. The CDR3 is CASSQALPDEQFF. The CDR3 DNA follows: TGCGCCAGCAGCCAAGCCCTTCCGGATGAGCAGTTCTTC.

This clonotype was found many times. V gene TRBV7-2 combines with J gene TRBJ2-1; 7 bases align to TRBD2. This CDR3 comprises 14 residues. V shed 4 bases, J shed 8 bases, and the junction held 8 bases outside the gene matches. Germline assignment: CDR1 SGHTA and CDR2 FQGNSA. The CDR3 spells CASSSMGGLDEQFF. In DNA, the CDR3 is TGTGCCAGCAGCTCAATGGGAGGGTTGGATGAGCAGTTCTTC. Full variable domain (missing parts from reference TRBV7-2 and TRBJ2-1): GAGVSQSPSNKVTEKGKDVELRCDPISGHTALYWYRQSLGQGLEFLIYFQGNSAPDKSGLPSDRFSAERTGGSVSTLTIQRTQQEDSAVYLCASSSMGGLDEQFFGPGTRLTVL.

There are a few counts of this clonotype. V usage is TRBV7-9 and J usage is TRBJ1-1; TRBD1 matches at 10 bases. J gave up 4 bases and V 3 bases, and 5 bases lay outside the gene matches. Germline V gene data show CDR1 as SEHNR and CDR2 as FQNEAQ (reference sequence). This CDR3 contains 15 residues. DNA for the CDR3: TGTGCCAGCAGCTTGACAGGGGGCCGAGGCACTGAAGCTTTCTTT. It specifies CASSLTGGRGTEAFF.

This clonotype occurred many times. The chain has TRBV4-3 and TRBJ2-7; 10 nucleotides align to TRBD1. This CDR3 comprises 16 residues. In germline, CDR1 is LGHNA, CDR2 YSLEER. V gave up 4 bases and J gave up 5 bases; unmatched junction bases: 11. The CDR3 nucleotides read TGCGCCAGCAGCCCATCGGGAGACAGGGGGCATCACGAGCAGTACTTC. Protein product: CASSPSGDRGHHEQYF.

This chain joins TRBV20-1 and TRBJ2-7; D not resolved. The CDR3 extends over 16 amino acids. The ends were cut back, 4 bases at V and 2 bases at J, with 21 bases in the middle. Germline values: CDR1 DFQATT, CDR2 SNEGSKA (reference sequence). The CDR3 spells CSATNNPSKATYEQYF. In nucleotides, the CDR3 is TGCAGTGCTACCAACAATCCCTCGAAAGCCACCTACGAGCAGTACTTC.

The rearrangement links TRBV5-1 to TRBJ1-2, with unresolved D. The V and J ends lost 0 bases and 8 bases respectively, with 11 bases between them. This CDR3 comprises 13 residues. In germline, CDR1 is SGHRS, CDR2 YFSETQ. The CDR3 protein is CASSLGPMGGYTF. CDR3 DNA: TGCGCCAGCAGCTTGGGACCGATGGGGGGCTACACCTTC. Supplemented by reference TRBV5-1 and TRBJ1-2, the full variable domain reads KAGVTQTPRYLIKTRGQQVTLSCSPISGHRSVSWYQQTPGQGLQFLFEYFSETQRNKGNFPGRFSGRQFSNSRSEMNVSTLELGDSALYLCASSLGPMGGYTFGSGTRLTVV.

This chain joins TRBV20-1 and TRBJ2-4, with D unclear. The CDR3 totals 17 residues. V shed 0 bases and J shed 6 bases, with 21 bases lying between them. Germline CDR1 is DFQATT and CDR2 is SNEGSKA (reference sequence). CDR3 coding DNA: TGCAGTGCTAGAGATCCTGTCGCAGGCAAGGCCTCAAACATTCAGTACTTC. This sequence encodes CSARDPVAGKASNIQYF.

This clonotype showed up just a few times. The rearrangement links TRBV20-1 to TRBJ1-5; D may be TRBD1 (5 bases). Germline values: CDR1 DFQATT, CDR2 SNEGSKA (reference sequence). V was shortened by 4 bases and J by 7 bases, with 17 bases between the two germline ends. The CDR3 has 14 residues. The chain's CDR3 is CSAIVGGGGQPQHF. The CDR3 DNA follows: TGCAGTGCTATCGTCGGGGGAGGAGGACAGCCCCAGCATTTT.

This clonotype has more than one count but fewer than ten. The genes are TRBV7-9 and TRBJ1-5; 10 positions match TRBD1. Germline trimming cut 5 bases from V and 3 bases from J; bases unmatched to any gene: 10. This CDR3 has 17 residues. The V gene's germline CDR1 is SEHNR and CDR2 FQNEAQ (reference sequence). CDR3 amino acids: CASSRWDRGSINQPQHF. As DNA, the CDR3 is TGTGCCAGCAGCCGATGGGACAGGGGCTCGATCAATCAGCCCCAGCATTTT.

This sequence joins TRBV5-4 and TRBJ2-5, with 9 positions matching TRBD1. Germline-derived CDR1 and CDR2 are SGHNT and YYREEE (reference sequence). The CDR3 totals 16 residues. The V gene end was trimmed by 0 bases and the J gene end by 4 bases; junction bases not matched to a gene: 7. DNA for the CDR3: TGTGCCAGCAGCTTGGTCCCGGGACAGGGAGGAGAGACCCAGTACTTC. Translated: CASSLVPGQGGETQYF.

The table lists this clonotype with a few counts. The chain is built from TRBV5-4 and TRBJ2-5; possibly TRBD2 for D (6 bases). This CDR3 spans 14 amino acids. The germline CDR1 and CDR2 sequences are SGHNT and YYREEE (reference sequence). V was clipped by 4 bases and J by 3 bases, with 13 bases between them. CDR3 region: CASSPGLQEETQYF. Written as DNA, the CDR3 is TGTGCCAGCAGCCCGGGACTGCAGGAAGAGACCCAGTACTTC.